This T cell receptor beta chain was found in a study of blood T cell repertoires in COVID-19. Study overall: Spain, Italy and the United States supplied samples that represented acute and convalescent COVID-19. Sources were T cells, B-cell-depleted T cells, or PBMCs; the material itself was cDNA or gDNA.

In the source study's methods: From reference gene primer amplification, estimates of nucleated cell counts were derived. Generated by immunoSEQ multiplex PCR, the TCRdb table keeps only in-frame clones and is missing some. Clone size and V and J calls were adopted from that table, with D and trimming inferred from the DNA. The top ten clones hold 26% of a sample with roughly 77,000 clones, around 80% of them seen once. Sequencing input: peripheral blood. This sequence was found in a man aged 55 to 70 with active or convalescent COVID-19.

CDR3 protein: CATWDRGQPQHF. The CDR3 DNA reads TGTGCCACCTGGGACAGGGGCCAGCCCCAGCATTTT. The chain carries TRBV10-3 and TRBJ1-5; 10 bases agree with TRBD1. J was trimmed by 7 bases and V by 10 bases; bases with no gene match: 4. Germline V gene sequence: CDR1 ENHRY, CDR2 SYGVKD. This CDR3 is 12 amino acids long.